Here is one TCR beta chain with its context. This entry comes from a study of blood T cell repertoires in COVID-19. Across the whole study: PBMCs, B-cell-depleted T cells, or T cells provided the cDNA or gDNA that made up the material.

The data were produced by immunoSEQ multiplex PCR, yet TCRdb's version contains in-frame clones alone and is incomplete. Of roughly 50,000 clones listed, 85% are singletons. V lost 2 bases, J lost 1 base, and 12 bases lay in between. Germline V CDR1 and CDR2: MNHNS, SASEGT. The CDR3 spans 16 residues. The material sequenced was peripheral blood. This chain uses TRBV6-1 with TRBJ1-5; a weak D match, TRBD1 (5 bases). This sequence originates from a human donor in a cohort sampled during active COVID-19. CDR3: CASSERQTLSNQPQHF. CDR3 coding DNA: TGTGCCAGCAGTGAACGACAGACCCTAAGCAATCAGCCCCAGCATTTT.